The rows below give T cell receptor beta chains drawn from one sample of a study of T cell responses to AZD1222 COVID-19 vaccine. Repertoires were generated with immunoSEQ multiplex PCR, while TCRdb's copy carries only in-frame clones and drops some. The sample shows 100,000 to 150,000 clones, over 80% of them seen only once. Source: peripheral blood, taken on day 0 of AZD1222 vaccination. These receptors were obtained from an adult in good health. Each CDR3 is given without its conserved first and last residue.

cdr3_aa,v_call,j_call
AWSPDRTGYSNQPQH,TRBV30,TRBJ1-5
SAKGGEQF,TRBV20-1,TRBJ2-1
ASSLVSGRVYQETQY,TRBV11-2,TRBJ2-5
ASSLDIKNYYGYT,TRBV11-2,TRBJ1-2
ATSDSDIHTQY,TRBV24-1,TRBJ2-3
ASSLGRAHDSSYNSPLH,TRBV7-3,TRBJ1-6
ASASGNEQF,TRBV2,TRBJ2-1
ASSLSPGGEQF,TRBV5-1,TRBJ2-1
ATSAPTGVGYTGELF,TRBV24-1,TRBJ2-2
SVDQGADTQY,TRBV29-1,TRBJ2-3
ASSPPGQGPLLH,TRBV18,TRBJ1-5
ASSVGHYTDTQY,TRBV9,TRBJ2-3
ASSASGGRGADTQY,TRBV9,TRBJ2-3
ASDRENTEAF,TRBV2,TRBJ1-1
ASSLVGDGNTIY,TRBV27,TRBJ1-3
ASSLLGTGVEKLF,TRBV11-2,TRBJ1-4
ASSSGEVSSDTQY,TRBV11-3,TRBJ2-3
AWSVGWGRGGEQY,TRBV30,TRBJ2-7
ASSSLDGYT,TRBV5-4,TRBJ1-2
ASSQALAFEQF,TRBV3-1/TRBV3-2,TRBJ2-1
ASSPGSGNTIY,TRBV7-9,TRBJ1-3
ASSLMGGDSPLH,TRBV6-6,TRBJ1-6
ASKGALAGTEAF,TRBV13,TRBJ1-1
ASAKISEAYNEQF,TRBV4-2,TRBJ2-1
AISESAGEEEQF,TRBV10-3,TRBJ2-1
ASSRGLAGLSEFYEQY,TRBV4-2,TRBJ2-7
ASTRVPTNEKLF,TRBV7-8,TRBJ1-4
ASRDRSTYEQY,TRBV10-2,TRBJ2-7